This T cell receptor (beta chain) was found in a study of blood T cell repertoires in COVID-19 (dated by TCRdb to the early 2020s). As for the study more broadly: Samples from collaborators originated in the United States, Italy and Spain and spanned both the acute and convalescent phases of COVID-19. Deeply sampled blood TCRbeta repertoires from subjects exposed to, actively infected with, or recovered from COVID-19 were included in the dataset. HLA class I and class II types, where available, came from metadata supplied by the sample provider rather than from assay-based typing. The repertoires were made available in a free public database intended to serve as a resource for research on the immune response to SARS-CoV-2. The prospective study material was composed of cDNA or gDNA derived from T cells, B-cell-depleted T cells, or PBMCs. Samples came from the ongoing ImmuneRACE study (first 160 participants) plus 1,254 subjects from 6 global collaborators. The sample metadata nearly always contained a de-identified subject ID, COVID-19 status, age in years and sex.

Participants in the prospective study were aged roughly 18 to 100 years, lived in some 24 United States geographic areas, and enrolled through a virtual design. To assign participants to cohorts, the prospective study relied on clinical history that participants themselves reported in a screening survey and a study questionnaire. Recovered participants in ImmuneRACE Cohort 3 were defined by two consecutive negative NP/OP PCR tests, clearance by a healthcare professional, or resolution of symptoms. Mobile phlebotomists in the prospective study collected whole blood, serum and a nasopharyngeal or oropharyngeal swab from every participant. Over an approximately 2-month period, participants in the prospective study had the option of providing additional blood draws and questionnaires. Before DNA extraction, blood samples from the prospective study were shipped at room temperature or frozen. TCRbeta CDR3 regions were amplified from genomic DNA using the immunoSEQ Assay, a bias-controlled multiplex PCR. The published analysis was carried out like this. Nucleated cell counts per sample were estimated from amplification of reference gene primers within the assay. To quantify the absolute abundance of each unique TCRbeta CDR3 rearrangement, sequence reads were collapsed and filtered. For each sample, productive Simpson clonality was calculated by taking the square root of Simpson's diversity index across productive rearrangements. In its TCRdb copy, this immuneACCESS table keeps in-frame sequences only and misses some clones. Where compared with another copy, unresolved V genes explain less than half of these, and the others have no known cause. The DNA was the basis for D and trimming; V, J and clone size are from that table. The sample table contains 150,000 to 200,000 clones; only one count was recorded for 82% of them. The ten most abundant clones make up 12% of the sample.

To note about this clone: Its antigen has not been determined. The sample holds no much larger clone one base away, and base qualities are not on file.

The CDR3, from cysteine to phenylalanine, totals 17 residues. The kept DNA is CDR3 alone, 51 bases in frame from the first base. The germline V gene (reference sequence) yields SEHNR for CDR1 and FQNEAQ for CDR2. Trimming removed 0 bases from V and 5 bases from J; the gene matches leave 4 bases unexplained. Results the study describes overall, beyond this receptor: Clinical and demographic metadata were provided uncurated, with the amount varying by source and participant.

This TCR was sampled from a man aged 35-49 years who had recovered from COVID-19. The chain is assembled from TRBV7-9 and TRBJ2-7; 16 nucleotides in the junction match TRBD2. The sequenced sample consisted of PBMCs or T cells enriched from blood (not recorded which). The base sequence is TGTGCCAGCAGCTTAGCGGGACTAGCGGGAGGGCCCGACGAGCAGTACTTC. Its protein is CASSLAGLAGGPDEQYF. The reference TRBV7-9 and TRBJ2-7 proteins fill in what lies around the CDR3, so the full variable domain reads DTGVSQNPRHKITKRGQNVTFRCDPISEHNRLYWYRQTLGQGPEFLTYFQNEAQLEKSRLLSDRFSAERPKGSFSTLEIQRTEQGDSAMYLCASSLAGLAGGPDEQYFGPGTRLTVT.